This entry lists 9 T cell receptor beta chains sequenced from one sample in a study of T cell repertoires in cytomegalovirus infection. No antigen has been assigned to these receptors. TCRdb passed the reads through MiXCR, listing each CDR3 protein once. The table includes a few hundred thousand distinct CDR3 sequences, under 45% detected once. The specimen was cultured PBMCs, collected from culture after CMV antigen stimulation. These receptor sequences come from a human donor in good health (CMV status not recorded). Some clones in this sample may be carry-over from other donors' samples.

V usage is TRBV7-2 and J usage is TRBJ2-3, with D perhaps matching TRBD1 or TRBD2 (6 bases each). CDR3 length: 16 residues. The germline V gene has CDR1 SGHTA and CDR2 FQGNSA. Trimming left V 1 base short and J 4 bases short, with 15 bases between. The CDR3 loop is CASSLVSWGAPDTQYF. For the CDR3, the DNA is TGTGCCAGCAGCTTAGTTAGCTGGGGGGCCCCAGATACGCAGTATTTT.

This clonotype was seen a single time. This rearrangement joins TRBV19 to TRBJ2-5; D remains ambiguous. CDR3 length: 15 residues. Germline V gene lookup returns CDR1 LNHDA and CDR2 SQIVND (reference sequence). Trimming took 4 bases from V and 7 from J, leaving 19 bases between them. CDR3 nucleotide sequence: TGTGCCAGTAGTACCCAGGACGACGCGAAGGTGACCCAGTACTTC. Its translation is CASSTQDDAKVTQYF.

The J gene is TRBJ2-5, the V gene TRBV19, with D perhaps assigned TRBD1 or TRBD2 (5 bases each). Germline CDR1 reads LNHDA; CDR2 reads SQIVND (reference sequence). Trimming left V 7 bases short and J 4 bases short, with 13 bases between. The CDR3 contains 13 residues. The CDR3 here is CASTPGTPETQYF. The CDR3 DNA is TGTGCCAGTACCCCCGGGACCCCAGAGACCCAGTACTTC. Complete variable domain (other parts from reference TRBV19 and TRBJ2-5): DGGITQSPKYLFRKEGQNVTLSCEQNLNHDAMYWYRQDPGQGLRLIYYSQIVNDFQKGDIAEGYSVSREKKESFPLTVTSAQKNPTAFYLCASTPGTPETQYFGPGTRLLVL.

This clonotype has only a few counts. This chain uses TRBV7-2 with TRBJ2-7; TRBD1 might be the D (6 bases). Germline V gene sequence: CDR1 SGHTA, CDR2 FQGNSA. This CDR3 is built from 14 residues. V dropped 5 bases and J dropped 1 base, with 12 bases sitting between them. CDR3 sequence: CASSTRQASYEQYF. CDR3 coding DNA: TGTGCCAGCAGCACCCGACAGGCTTCCTACGAGCAGTACTTC.

V usage is TRBV4-1 and J usage is TRBJ2-3; D is uncertain. Germline loops: CDR1 MGHRA, CDR2 YSYEKL. V lost 1 base and J 1 base, leaving 6 bases between the germline ends. The CDR3 spans 14 residues. In DNA, the CDR3 is TGCGCCAGCAGCCAAGGAAAGGGCACAGATACGCAGTATTTT. Protein product: CASSQGKGTDTQYF.

The chain recombines TRBV7-9 with TRBJ1-4; D not resolved. Germline CDR1 reads SEHNR; CDR2 reads FQNEAQ (reference sequence). The V and J ends lost 5 bases and 6 bases respectively, with 10 bases between them. The CDR3 extends over 13 amino acids. The CDR3 DNA sequence: TGTGCCAGCAGCCCGACCTCGGATGAAAAACTGTTTTTT. Translating it yields CASSPTSDEKLFF.

The chain couples TRBV7-9 to TRBJ2-5; perhaps TRBD2 as D (7 bases). The CDR3 consists of 15 residues. The V end was cut by 3 bases, the J end by 0 bases, with 11 bases between. CDR1 SEHNR and CDR2 FQNEAQ come from the germline V gene (reference sequence). The CDR3 sequence is CASSLRGGYQETQYF. CDR3 sequence (DNA): TGTGCCAGCAGCTTGAGGGGGGGGTACCAAGAGACCCAGTACTTC.

In this sample, this clonotype turned up a few times. The V and J genes are TRBV6-5 and TRBJ2-7; 7 bases line up with TRBD1. With V trimmed by 4 bases and J by 0 bases, 9 bases remained unmatched. Germline CDR1 is MNHEY and CDR2 is SVGAGI. There are 16 residues in the CDR3. The CDR3 here is CASSFNAGGSSYEQYF. In DNA form, the CDR3 reads TGTGCCAGCAGTTTCAACGCAGGGGGTAGCTCCTACGAGCAGTACTTC.

The V gene is TRBV12-3 or TRBV12-4, the J gene TRBJ2-1; 8 bases are shared with TRBD1. V gave up 3 bases and J gave up 6 bases; unmatched junction bases: 1. The CDR3 sequence is 13 residues long. The CDR3 DNA reads TGTGCCAGCAGTTTTCAGGGGGCCAATGAGCAGTTCTTC. It translates to CASSFQGANEQFF.